Listed below are T cell receptor beta chains from one sample, sequenced in a study of shared T cell receptors in the human thymus. Sequencing was performed with immunoSEQ multiplex PCR; in TCRdb, only in-frame clones are kept and a portion is missing. The repertoire includes a few hundred thousand clones, approximately 95% of them detected once, and approximately 0.02% sits in the top ten. Sequencing was done on a sample of thymocytes. The origin of the receptors is a human donor. Each CDR3 is given with its conserved first and last residue. The D gene is left open where the match is weak. Clone size, where shown, is once, few, many, or a class for clones that have expanded.

D: .
size: .
J: TRBJ1-2
V: TRBV7-9
CDR3: CASSPGDGNGYTF
DNA: TGTGCCAGCAGCCCGGGGGATGGGAACGGCTACACCTTC

D: TRBD1
size: .
J: TRBJ2-2
V: TRBV19
CDR3: CASSRPGQMTANTGELFF
DNA: TGTGCCAGTAGTCGCCCGGGACAGATGACGGCGAACACCGGGGAGCTGTTTTTT

D: TRBD2
size: .
J: TRBJ2-4
V: TRBV28
CDR3: CAIRREGVAKNIQYF
DNA: TGTGCCATCCGTAGGGAGGGAGTCGCCAAAAACATTCAGTACTTC

D: .
size: .
J: TRBJ1-2
V: TRBV19
CDR3: CASSIPRGGYTF
DNA: TGTGCCAGTAGTATTCCCAGGGGAGGCTACACCTTC

D: TRBD1
size: .
J: TRBJ1-2
V: TRBV2
CDR3: CASGGQGAIYGYTF
DNA: TGTGCCAGCGGAGGACAGGGGGCGATCTATGGCTACACCTTC

D: TRBD2
size: .
J: TRBJ2-4
V: TRBV7-9
CDR3: CASSLDTSGNSAKNIQYF
DNA: TGTGCCAGCAGCTTAGATACTAGCGGGAATTCAGCCAAAAACATTCAGTACTTC

D: .
size: .
J: TRBJ2-4
V: TRBV19
CDR3: CASSIDTGLAAKNIQYF
DNA: TGTGCCAGTAGTATAGATACGGGGCTCGCGGCCAAAAACATTCAGTACTTC

D: TRBD1
size: once
J: TRBJ2-5
V: TRBV28
CDR3: CASSSGTGGETQYF
DNA: TGTGCCAGCAGTTCGGGGACAGGGGGAGAGACCCAGTACTTC

D: TRBD1
size: .
J: TRBJ2-5
V: TRBV27
CDR3: CASSLWGQGRQETQYF
DNA: TGTGCCAGCAGTTTATGGGGACAGGGGAGGCAAGAGACCCAGTACTTC

D: TRBD1
size: .
J: TRBJ1-5
V: TRBV16
CDR3: CASSLPYRGWFGKGNQPQHF
DNA: TGTGCCAGCAGCCTTCCTTACAGGGGATGGTTCGGGAAGGGCAATCAGCCCCAGCATTTT

D: TRBD2
size: .
J: TRBJ2-7
V: TRBV9
CDR3: CASSVEAGRSSSYEQYF
DNA: TGTGCCAGCAGCGTAGAAGCGGGGCGGTCGAGCTCCTACGAGCAGTACTTC

D: .
size: .
J: TRBJ2-7
V: TRBV10-2
CDR3: CASSVGSSRSEQYF
DNA: TGCGCCAGCAGTGTCGGCTCTAGCCGATCCGAGCAGTACTTC

D: TRBD2
size: .
J: TRBJ2-5
V: TRBV7-9
CDR3: CASSLPGTSGSGSQETQYF
DNA: TGTGCCAGCAGCTTACCCGGGACTAGCGGGAGTGGCTCCCAAGAGACCCAGTACTTC

D: .
size: .
J: TRBJ2-7
V: TRBV27
CDR3: CASSLRVWTRRGYEQYF
DNA: TGTGCCAGCAGTCTAAGGGTTTGGACGCGGAGGGGCTACGAGCAGTACTTC

D: .
size: .
J: TRBJ2-7
V: TRBV10-3
CDR3: CAISLDPTAAYEQYF
DNA: TGTGCCATCAGTCTCGACCCGACAGCCGCCTACGAGCAGTACTTC